These T cell receptor beta chains were read from a single sample in a study of cytomegalovirus exposure and HLA in healthy donors. Sequencing was performed with immunoSEQ multiplex PCR; in TCRdb, only in-frame clones are kept and a portion is missing. The sample lists around 150,000 clones, over 75% occurring once. The sequenced material came from PBMCs. Every receptor here comes from a man in his fifties or sixties in good health and CMV-seronegative. Each CDR3 is given with its conserved first and last residue. The D gene is left open where the match is weak. Size is omitted from some rows. Given values are once, few, many or a class for expanded clones.

CASSHGTMQFF | TGTGCCAGTAGCCATGGGACTATGCAGTTCTTC | TRBV19 | TRBD2 | TRBJ2-1 | NA
CASGLGGHLEQYF | TGTGCTAGTGGTTTGGGGGGACACCTTGAGCAGTACTTC | TRBV12-5 | NA | TRBJ2-7 | NA
CASSFRDTDTQYF | TGTGCCAGCAGCTTTCGGGACACAGATACGCAGTATTTT | TRBV7-2 | NA | TRBJ2-3 | NA
CASSQGGQGPYGQYF | TGTGCCAGCAGCCAGGGGGGACAGGGGCCCTACGGGCAGTACTTC | TRBV4-2 | TRBD1 | TRBJ2-7 | NA
CASSELQDRVYGYTF | TGTGCCAGCAGTGAACTACAGGACAGGGTCTATGGCTACACCTTC | TRBV6-1 | TRBD1 | TRBJ1-2 | NA
CATQGRQGFGQPQHF | TGTGCCACCCAGGGTCGACAGGGGTTTGGTCAGCCCCAGCATTTT | TRBV6-1 | TRBD1 | TRBJ1-5 | NA
CASSLIGPSTDTQYF | TGTGCCAGCAGCTTAATTGGGCCAAGCACAGATACGCAGTATTTT | TRBV7-9 | NA | TRBJ2-3 | NA
CASSLEGGAGQPQHF | TGCGCCAGCAGCTTGGAAGGAGGGGCGGGTCAGCCCCAGCATTTT | TRBV5-1 | NA | TRBJ1-5 | NA
CASSELGTERTNVLTF | TGTGCCAGCAGTGAATTAGGGACAGAAAGAACCAACGTCCTGACTTTC | TRBV6-1 | TRBD1 | TRBJ2-6 | few
CASSSPGQGFLNGYTF | TGTGCCAGCAGTTCTCCGGGACAGGGTTTTTTAAATGGCTACACCTTC | TRBV6-5 | TRBD1 | TRBJ1-2 | NA
CASSSPYGTQYQETQYF | TGTGCCAGCAGCTCACCTTACGGGACACAGTACCAAGAGACCCAGTACTTC | TRBV5-5 | NA | TRBJ2-5 | NA
CASSLARVPSTNEQFF | TGTGCCAGCAGCTTAGCGAGGGTTCCTAGCACGAATGAGCAGTTCTTC | TRBV11-3 | NA | TRBJ2-1 | NA
CASSGSGGLYNEQFF | TGTGCCAGCAGCGGTAGCGGGGGACTTTACAATGAGCAGTTCTTC | TRBV2 | TRBD2 | TRBJ2-1 | once
CASSQEPGWYGYTF | TGTGCCAGCAGTCAAGAGCCCGGGTGGTATGGCTACACCTTC | TRBV6-1 | NA | TRBJ1-2 | NA
CASSLVAGGFNYEQYF | TGTGCCAGCAGCTTGGTGGCAGGGGGATTCAACTACGAGCAGTACTTC | TRBV5-6 | TRBD1 | TRBJ2-7 | few
CASSLDRANNEQFF | TGTGCCAGCAGCTTGGATCGCGCAAACAATGAGCAGTTCTTC | TRBV5-6 | NA | TRBJ2-1 | NA
CASSSTGERTEAFF | TGTGCCAGCAGCTCAACAGGGGAGAGAACTGAAGCTTTCTTT | TRBV7-9 | TRBD1 | TRBJ1-1 | NA
CASDRGQGNLFETQYF | TGTGCTAGTGACCGAGGACAGGGAAATCTATTCGAGACCCAGTACTTC | TRBV12-5 | TRBD1 | TRBJ2-5 | NA
CASSFGERQGAGYTF | TGCGCCAGCAGCTTTGGCGAAAGACAGGGGGCAGGCTACACCTTC | TRBV5-1 | TRBD1 | TRBJ1-2 | NA
CASSKEGSTEAFF | TGTGCCAGCAGTAAGGAGGGGTCCACTGAAGCTTTCTTT | TRBV2 | NA | TRBJ1-1 | NA
CASSPVRLAGGPDTQYF | TGTGCCAGCAGTCCCGTCCGACTAGCGGGAGGGCCAGATACGCAGTATTTT | TRBV27 | TRBD2 | TRBJ2-3 | NA
CASGRGKGEKLFF | TGTGCCAGCGGAAGGGGGAAAGGGGAAAAACTGTTTTTT | TRBV7-9 | NA | TRBJ1-4 | NA
CASRDSGGSSYEQYF | TGTGCCAGCAGAGACTCAGGGGGCTCCTCCTACGAGCAGTACTTC | TRBV4-2 | TRBD1 | TRBJ2-7 | once
CASSPPGSPETQYF | TGTGCCAGCAGCCCCCCAGGGTCTCCAGAGACCCAGTACTTC | TRBV7-9 | NA | TRBJ2-5 | NA
CASSPEASYEQYF | TGTGCCAGCAGCCCCGAGGCTTCCTACGAGCAGTACTTC | TRBV5-4 | NA | TRBJ2-7 | NA
CASSLGTRTFGETQYF | TGTGCCAGCAGCTTAGGGACTAGAACATTCGGGGAGACCCAGTACTTC | TRBV7-2 | TRBD2 | TRBJ2-5 | NA
CASSYIGAGLGYEQFF | TGTGCCAGCAGTTACATCGGGGCGGGGCTTGGCTATGAGCAGTTCTTC | TRBV6-5 | NA | TRBJ2-1 | NA
CASSQPRVTDTQYF | TGTGCCAGCAGCCAGCCCCGGGTCACAGATACGCAGTATTTT | TRBV28 | NA | TRBJ2-3 | NA
CASSSRGPGELFF | TGTGCCAGCAGCTCCAGGGGGCCCGGGGAGCTGTTTTTT | TRBV7-3 | TRBD1 | TRBJ2-2 | once
CASSVDQGGLYNEQFF | TGTGCCAGCAGCGTAGACCAGGGAGGGCTCTACAATGAGCAGTTCTTC | TRBV9 | TRBD2 | TRBJ2-1 | NA
CASSPLTPGQGLQVYGYTF | TGTGCCAGCAGTCCTTTGACCCCCGGACAGGGCCTACAAGTCTATGGCTACACCTTC | TRBV28 | TRBD1 | TRBJ1-2 | NA
CASSDRGRGNSPLHF | TGTGCCAGCAGCGACAGGGGGCGGGGGAATTCACCCCTCCACTTT | TRBV5-6 | TRBD1 | TRBJ1-6 | NA
CASSTNNQPQHF | TGTGCCAGCAGCACTAACAATCAGCCCCAGCATTTT | TRBV7-2 | NA | TRBJ1-5 | NA
CTSSQEGSGSSYEQYF | TGCACCAGCAGCCAAGAGGGCAGCGGGAGCTCCTACGAGCAGTACTTC | TRBV1 | NA | TRBJ2-7 | NA
CASSPGGGSGANVLTF | TGTGCCAGCAGCCCCGGTGGAGGCTCTGGGGCCAACGTCCTGACTTTC | TRBV7-9 | NA | TRBJ2-6 | NA
CASSTRSYEQYF | TGTGCCAGCAGTACTAGATCCTACGAGCAGTACTTC | TRBV28 | NA | TRBJ2-7 | once
CASSLTGLTDTQYF | TGTGCCAGCAGTTTAACAGGCCTCACAGATACGCAGTATTTT | TRBV27 | NA | TRBJ2-3 | NA
CASNKRTGLNEQFF | TGTGCCAGCAATAAACGGACAGGCCTCAATGAGCAGTTCTTC | TRBV7-2 | TRBD1 | TRBJ2-1 | NA
CASSRSGGGDNEQFF | TGTGCCAGCAGCCGTTCCGGCGGGGGCGACAATGAGCAGTTCTTC | TRBV4-2 | NA | TRBJ2-1 | NA
CASSPRATGKTGELFF | TGTGCCAGCTCACCACGTGCTACAGGAAAGACCGGGGAGCTGTTTTTT | TRBV18 | NA | TRBJ2-2 | NA
CASGDRGSYEQYF | TGTGCCAGCGGGGACAGGGGATCCTACGAGCAGTACTTC | TRBV2 | TRBD1 | TRBJ2-7 | NA
CSVRDKDLGYTF | TGCAGCGTCCGGGACAAGGACCTTGGCTACACCTTC | TRBV29-1 | NA | TRBJ1-2 | NA
CASSLTSGIQETQYF | TGTGCCAGCAGCTTGACTAGCGGGATTCAAGAGACCCAGTACTTC | TRBV7-6 | TRBD2 | TRBJ2-5 | few
CSAADTYEQYF | TGCAGTGCCGCGGACACCTACGAGCAGTACTTC | TRBV20-1 | NA | TRBJ2-7 | NA
CASSLGPGQYNEQFF | TGCGCCAGCAGCTTGGGACCGGGACAGTACAATGAGCAGTTCTTC | TRBV5-1 | TRBD1 | TRBJ2-1 | NA
CASSPVRTGGDTEAFF | TGTGCCAGCAGCCCAGTAAGGACAGGGGGCGACACTGAAGCTTTCTTT | TRBV28 | TRBD1 | TRBJ1-1 | NA
CAWSGVRREQYTDTQYF | TGTGCCTGGAGTGGGGTGAGGCGGGAGCAATACACAGATACGCAGTATTTT | TRBV30 | TRBD2 | TRBJ2-3 | once
CAWRRQVETQYF | TGTGCCTGGAGAAGACAGGTCGAGACCCAGTACTTC | TRBV30 | NA | TRBJ2-5 | NA
CASRNTGSYEQYF | TGTGCCAGCAGGAACACAGGGTCGTACGAGCAGTACTTC | TRBV27 | NA | TRBJ2-7 | NA
CASSTGLAGGNTGELFF | TGTGCCAGCAGCACCGGACTAGCGGGGGGGAACACCGGGGAGCTGTTTTTT | TRBV5-4 | TRBD2 | TRBJ2-2 | NA
CASAREERNEQYF | TGCGCCAGCGCGAGGGAGGAGCGCAACGAGCAGTACTTC | TRBV5-1 | NA | TRBJ2-7 | NA
CASSLSGQGNYNSPLHF | TGTGCCAGCAGTTTATCAGGACAGGGTAACTATAATTCACCCCTCCACTTT | TRBV28 | TRBD1 | TRBJ1-6 | NA
CASTRDRAFSPLHF | TGTGCCAGCACTAGAGACAGGGCTTTTTCACCCCTCCACTTT | TRBV2 | TRBD1 | TRBJ1-6 | NA
CASSLGGGAGETQYF | TGTGCCAGCAGTTTAGGTGGGGGGGCAGGAGAGACCCAGTACTTC | TRBV28 | NA | TRBJ2-5 | NA
CASSPTKAYNSPLHF | TGTGCCAGCAGTCCAACTAAGGCCTATAATTCACCCCTCCACTTT | TRBV7-2 | NA | TRBJ1-6 | NA
CASSPSTLSYEQYF | TGTGCCAGCTCACCAAGTACTCTATCCTACGAGCAGTACTTC | TRBV18 | NA | TRBJ2-7 | NA
CASSAGMAYEQYF | TGTGCCAGCAGTGCCGGGATGGCCTACGAGCAGTACTTC | TRBV6-6 | NA | TRBJ2-7 | few
CASSVGGTGTRVAGAGELFF | TGTGCCAGCAGCGTCGGTGGGACAGGGACAAGGGTAGCGGGAGCCGGGGAGCTGTTTTTT | TRBV13 | NA | TRBJ2-2 | NA
CASSANWGATNEKLFF | TGTGCCAGTAGTGCCAACTGGGGGGCAACTAATGAAAAACTGTTTTTT | TRBV19 | NA | TRBJ1-4 | few
CASSSRAGSGELFF | TGCGCCAGCAGCTCCCGAGCAGGGTCCGGGGAGCTGTTTTTT | TRBV5-1 | NA | TRBJ2-2 | NA